The clone carrying this T cell receptor (beta chain) occurred many times. The antigen is unknown. The data were taken from a study of CD8 T cells in ankylosing spondylitis. Study results and limitations: Researchers reportedly found disease-linked clones significantly enriched in matched ankylosing spondylitis synovial fluid. Reactive arthritis synovial fluid and blood were previously reported to contain some motif variants. Within ankylosing spondylitis blood, a TCR beta motif made up of under 10 highly homologous variants appeared to be characteristic.

With 3 bases clipped from V and 0 bases from J, the junction kept 8 bases outside the gene matches. The CDR3 has 19 residues. Germline CDR1 SGHRS, CDR2 YFSETQ. Scientists made TCR beta libraries using quantitative 5'-RACE with molecular barcodes. TCRdb processed the 5' RACE reads anew with MiXCR; each CDR3 protein has one entry. The sample lists 350,000 or so distinct CDR3 sequences; around a tenth were seen once. What was sequenced was blood, either unsorted or a sorted T cell fraction (not recorded which). The chain carries TRBV5-1 and TRBJ2-3; 15 bases match TRBD2. The TCR comes from a female donor with ankylosing spondylitis or in good health (not recorded which). The CDR3 DNA reads TGCGCCAGCAGCTCAGGACTAGCGGGGGGGAGATCTAGCACAGATACGCAGTATTTT. This gives the protein CASSSGLAGGRSSTDTQYF.